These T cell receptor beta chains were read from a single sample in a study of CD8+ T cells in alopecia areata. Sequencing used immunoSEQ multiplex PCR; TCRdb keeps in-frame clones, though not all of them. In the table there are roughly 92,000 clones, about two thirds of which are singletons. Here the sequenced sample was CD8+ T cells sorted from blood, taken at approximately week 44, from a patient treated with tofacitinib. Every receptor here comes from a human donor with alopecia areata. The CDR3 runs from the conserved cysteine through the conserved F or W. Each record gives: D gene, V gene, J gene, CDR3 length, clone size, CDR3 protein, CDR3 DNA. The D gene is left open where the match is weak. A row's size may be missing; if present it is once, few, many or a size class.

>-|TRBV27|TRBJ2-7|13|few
CASSYRAPYEQYF
TGTGCCAGCAGTTACAGGGCGCCCTACGAGCAGTACTTC
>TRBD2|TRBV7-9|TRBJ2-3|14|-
CASSERDPGGTQYF
TGTGCCAGCAGCGAGCGGGATCCCGGGGGTACGCAGTATTTT
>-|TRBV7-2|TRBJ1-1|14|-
CASSLWESGTEAFF
TGTGCCAGCAGCTTATGGGAAAGCGGCACTGAAGCTTTCTTT
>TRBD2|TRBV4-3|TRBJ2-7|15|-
CASSQDGAGEYEQYF
TGCGCCAGCAGCCAAGATGGGGCGGGGGAGTACGAGCAGTACTTC
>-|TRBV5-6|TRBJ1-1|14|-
CASSTWAANTEAFF
TGTGCCAGCAGCACCTGGGCAGCGAACACTGAAGCTTTCTTT
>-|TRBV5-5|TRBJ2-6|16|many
CASSQDGSSGANVLTF
TGCGCCAGCAGCCAAGATGGGAGCTCTGGGGCCAACGTCCTGACTTTC
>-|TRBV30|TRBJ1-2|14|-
CAWSVGGFNYGYTF
TGTGCCTGGAGTGTGGGGGGATTTAACTATGGCTACACCTTC
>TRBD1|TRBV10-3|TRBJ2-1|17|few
CAISESGTAPLRDEQFF
TGTGCCATCAGTGAGTCGGGGACAGCTCCTCTTAGGGATGAGCAGTTCTTC
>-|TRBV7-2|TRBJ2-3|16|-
CASSLDPGQVWDTQYF
TGTGCCAGCAGCTTAGACCCGGGGCAGGTCTGGGATACGCAGTATTTT
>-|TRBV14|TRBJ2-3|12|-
CASSPSRDTQYF
TGTGCCAGCAGCCCCTCAAGGGATACGCAGTATTTT
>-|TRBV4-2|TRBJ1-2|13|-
CASSQGEIQGYTF
TGTGCCAGCAGCCAAGGAGAGATCCAAGGCTACACCTTC
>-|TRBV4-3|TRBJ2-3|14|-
CASSQDKLPDTQYF
TGCGCCAGCAGCCAAGATAAGCTCCCAGATACGCAGTATTTT
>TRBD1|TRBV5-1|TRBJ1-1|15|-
CASSLRQGAYHEAFF
TGCGCCAGCAGCTTGAGACAGGGGGCGTATCATGAAGCTTTCTTT
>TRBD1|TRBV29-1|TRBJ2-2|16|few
CSVRGGRETHTGELFF
TGCAGCGTGCGAGGGGGCAGGGAGACCCACACCGGGGAGCTGTTTTTT
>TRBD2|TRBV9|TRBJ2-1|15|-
CASSISGAANNEQFF
TGTGCCAGCAGCATAAGCGGGGCGGCCAACAATGAGCAGTTCTTC
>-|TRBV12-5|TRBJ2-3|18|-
CASGLVLTGRDFTDTQYF
TGTGCTAGTGGTTTGGTACTAACAGGCCGGGATTTCACAGATACGCAGTATTTT
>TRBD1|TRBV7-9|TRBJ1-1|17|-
CASSPGGEGQGNTEAFF
TGTGCCAGCAGCCCCGGCGGCGAGGGACAGGGGAACACTGAAGCTTTCTTT
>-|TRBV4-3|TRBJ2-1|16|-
CASSQAWEAVSNEQFF
TGCGCCAGCAGCCAAGCGTGGGAGGCGGTCAGCAATGAGCAGTTCTTC
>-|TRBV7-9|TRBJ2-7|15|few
CASSPRSGGIGEQYF
TGTGCCAGCAGCCCTCGGAGTGGTGGAATTGGCGAGCAGTACTTC
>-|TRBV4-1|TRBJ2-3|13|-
CASGSLEGDTQYF
TGCGCCAGCGGCTCTCTGGAGGGAGATACGCAGTATTTT
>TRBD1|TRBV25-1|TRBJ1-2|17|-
CASSEYVTGQGAEGYTF
TGTGCCAGCAGTGAATATGTGACAGGACAGGGGGCGGAAGGCTACACCTTC
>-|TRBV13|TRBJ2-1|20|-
CASSLRSSSLVGGNHNEQFF
TGTGCCAGCAGCTTACGGTCGTCTTCCTTGGTCGGAGGGAATCACAATGAGCAGTTCTTC
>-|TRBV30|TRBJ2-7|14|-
CARSTPGRAYEQYF
TGTGCCCGCTCTACCCCAGGACGGGCCTACGAGCAGTACTTC
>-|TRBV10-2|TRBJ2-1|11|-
CATREGNEQFF
TGCGCCACCCGTGAGGGAAATGAGCAGTTCTTC
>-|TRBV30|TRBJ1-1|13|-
CAWKDGPNTEAFF
TGTGCCTGGAAAGACGGGCCGAACACTGAAGCTTTCTTT
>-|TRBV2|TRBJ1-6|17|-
CASSEAPRSSYNSPLHF
TGTGCCAGCAGTGAAGCGCCCCGGAGCTCCTATAATTCACCCCTCCACTTT